The 29 T cell receptor beta chains presented below share a single source sample, sequenced in a study of blood T cell repertoires in COVID-19. TCRdb's table, derived via immunoSEQ multiplex PCR, lists solely in-frame clones and lacks some. Here the sample spans approximately 150,000 clones, 65% to 85% being singletons. Sequenced material: peripheral blood. These receptors were obtained from a man between 60 and 75 years old with active or convalescent COVID-19.

The genes are TRBV27 and TRBJ2-3, with a possible D match to TRBD2 (6 bases). Trimming left V 8 bases short and J 4 bases short, with 13 bases between. Germline CDR1 reads MNHEY; CDR2 reads SMNVEV (reference sequence). The CDR3 contains 13 residues. The CDR3: CASVKRESDTQYF. Written as DNA, the CDR3 is TGTGCCAGCGTTAAACGGGAGTCAGATACGCAGTATTTT.

Concerning this clone itself: The sample carries other DNA sequences with the same CDR3. The chain combines TRBV7-2 with TRBJ1-5, with D perhaps matching TRBD1 (6 bases). The CDR3 totals 15 residues. Trimming took 0 bases from V and 2 from J, leaving 8 bases between them. The germline gives CDR1 SGHTA, CDR2 FQGNSA. This CDR3 is CASSLATGGNQPQHF. The CDR3 bases are TGTGCCAGCAGCTTAGCGACAGGAGGCAATCAGCCCCAGCATTTT.

The chain links TRBV6-5 to TRBJ2-5, with TRBD1 matching over 9 bases. The CDR3 extends over 13 amino acids. The V gene end was trimmed by 8 bases and the J gene end by 2 bases; junction bases not matched to a gene: 3. CDR1 and CDR2 from the germline V gene are MNHEY and SVGAGI. This CDR3 is CASLDRGQETQYF. The DNA of the CDR3 is TGTGCCAGCCTCGACAGGGGGCAAGAGACCCAGTACTTC.

The chain has TRBV5-6 and TRBJ2-3; 8 nucleotides match TRBD2. Germline CDR1 reads SGHDT; CDR2 reads YYEEEE. This CDR3 spans 17 amino acids. Trimming took 5 bases from V and 1 from J; bases not matched to a gene: 12. The CDR3 protein is CASSPRSGGAGTDTQYF. The CDR3 DNA sequence: TGTGCCAGCAGTCCGAGGTCCGGGGGGGCCGGCACAGATACGCAGTATTTT.

This clone was seen just once. V usage is TRBV7-2 and J usage is TRBJ2-7; 10 nucleotides align to TRBD2. V was pared by 3 bases and J by 6 bases, with 2 bases of the junction left unmatched. Germline V lookup: CDR1 SGHTA, CDR2 FQGNSA. CDR3 length: 13 residues. The CDR3 is CASSLGLAREQYF. The CDR3 bases are TGTGCCAGCAGCTTGGGACTAGCGCGCGAGCAGTACTTC.

The chain carries TRBV6-6 and TRBJ2-1; 9 bases match TRBD1. Germline CDR1 reads MNHNY; CDR2 reads SVGAGI (reference sequence). CDR3 length equals 15 residues. V trimming: 4 bases; J trimming: 5 bases; junction bases outside the gene matches: 6. The DNA of the CDR3 is TGTGCCAGCAGTTTCGTCGGACAGGGGAACAATGAGCAGTTCTTC. Translated: CASSFVGQGNNEQFF.

This sequence joins TRBV3-1 (or the pseudogene TRBV3-2) and TRBJ1-6; a weak D match, TRBD1 (5 bases). The germline CDR1 and CDR2 sequences are LGHDT and YNNKEL (reference sequence). V lost 2 bases, J lost 14 bases, and 19 bases lay in between. The CDR3 runs 15 residues. DNA of the CDR3: TGTGCCAGCAGCCAAAGCCGACCAGGGCGTTTCACCCTCCACTTT. Translating gives CASSQSRPGRFTLHF.

The gene calls are TRBV5-1 and TRBJ2-5; D is possibly TRBD1 (6 bases). Trimming took 3 bases from V and 4 from J, leaving 16 bases between them. Germline V gene sequence: CDR1 SGHRS, CDR2 YFSETQ. CDR3 length equals 15 residues. The CDR3 bases are TGCGCCAGCAGCTCCGGGACACCCCAGGGAGAGACCCAGTACTTC. Translating gives CASSSGTPQGETQYF.

This sequence joins TRBV28 and TRBJ1-5, with 10 bases aligning to TRBD1. In germline, CDR1 is MDHEN, CDR2 SYDVKM. With V trimmed by 6 bases and J by 6 bases, 11 bases remained unmatched. This CDR3 has 16 amino acids. The DNA of the CDR3 is TGTGCCAGCAGGGGATCGACAGGGGGCGCGGGTCAGCCCCAGCATTTT. This encodes CASRGSTGGAGQPQHF.

This chain uses TRBV2 with TRBJ2-2, with TRBD2 as a possible D gene (6 bases). The CDR3 is made up of 13 amino acids. Germline V lookup: CDR1 SNHLY, CDR2 FYNNEI. Trimming shortened V by 6 bases and J by 5 bases, and 10 bases separated the two germline ends. This chain's CDR3 is CASSGRETGELFF. The CDR3 region has the DNA TGTGCCAGCAGCGGCCGGGAGACCGGGGAGCTGTTTTTT.

The chain employs TRBV2 and TRBJ1-5; 9 nucleotides align to TRBD1. The V gene's germline CDR1 is SNHLY and CDR2 FYNNEI. With 3 bases clipped from V and 7 bases from J, the junction kept 4 bases outside the gene matches. The CDR3 length is 14 residues. CDR3 sequence reads: CASSDRTGEQPQHF. The CDR3 DNA is TGTGCCAGCAGTGACCGGACAGGGGAACAGCCCCAGCATTTT.

The CDR3 DNA reads TGTGCCACCAGTGATTCCGGGACAGGGATCCAGCCCCAGCATTTT. As protein: CATSDSGTGIQPQHF. J is TRBJ1-5 and V is TRBV24-1; 9 bases are shared with TRBD1. The V segment lost 2 bases and the J segment 7 bases; nucleotides outside the gene matches: 5. This CDR3 has 15 amino acids. Per germline, CDR1 KGHDR and CDR2 SFDVKD.

V gene TRBV6-6 combines with J gene TRBJ2-2; 11 bases align to TRBD2. V lost 4 bases to trimming and J lost 3 bases; unmatched junction nucleotides: 4. Germline V CDR1 and CDR2: MNHNY, SVGAGI (reference sequence). The CDR3 has 16 amino acids. CDR3 in amino acids: CASSFGLAGYTGELFF. DNA for the CDR3: TGTGCCAGCAGTTTTGGACTAGCGGGTTACACCGGGGAGCTGTTTTTT.

The chain recombines TRBV7-2 with TRBJ1-3, with 8 bases lining up with TRBD1. Germline CDR1 is SGHTA and CDR2 is FQGNSA. Unmatched junction bases numbered 9, after V lost 5 bases and J lost 3 bases. The CDR3 spans 16 residues. Here the CDR3 DNA reads TGTGCCAGCAGCGAGCAGGGGGCTGGCTTTGGAAACACCATATATTTT. Its protein is CASSEQGAGFGNTIYF. Using reference TRBV7-2 and TRBJ1-3 for the parts outside the CDR3, the full variable domain is GAGVSQSPSNKVTEKGKDVELRCDPISGHTALYWYRQSLGQGLEFLIYFQGNSAPDKSGLPSDRFSAERTGGSVSTLTIQRTQQEDSAVYLCASSEQGAGFGNTIYFGEGSWLTVV.

The V and J genes are TRBV28 and TRBJ1-5; no clear D gene. The CDR3 has 14 residues. Trimming removed 3 bases from V and 7 bases from J, with 13 bases in between. CDR1 is MDHEN and CDR2 is SYDVKM in the germline V gene. The CDR3 DNA sequence: TGTGCCAGCAGTTTGGGTACGGGGAACCAGCCCCAGCATTTT. This encodes CASSLGTGNQPQHF.

The V and J genes are TRBV20-1 and TRBJ2-1, with 9 nucleotides matching TRBD2. Germline assignment: CDR1 DFQATT and CDR2 SNEGSKA (reference sequence). This CDR3 spans 14 amino acids. J was trimmed by 9 bases and V by 3 bases; bases with no gene match: 9. The CDR3 protein is CSASWAGGPGEQFF. CDR3 sequence (DNA): TGCAGTGCTAGTTGGGCGGGGGGGCCCGGTGAGCAGTTCTTC.

In DNA, the CDR3 is TGTGCCAGCAGTTACTCGCGGGACGGAGGCTACGAGCAGTACTTC. This translates into CASSYSRDGGYEQYF. V usage is TRBV6-5 and J usage is TRBJ2-7, with D perhaps matching TRBD2 (6 bases). The V gene's germline CDR1 is MNHEY and CDR2 SVGAGI. V was shortened by 0 bases and J by 3 bases, with 12 bases between the two germline ends. The CDR3 spans 15 residues.

This clone was recorded once. The chain links TRBV2 to TRBJ2-7; TRBD1 aligns across 10 bases. The CDR3 has 14 amino acids. V was clipped by 4 bases and J by 5 bases; unmatched bases: 5. Germline V gene lookup returns CDR1 SNHLY and CDR2 FYNNEI. The CDR3 nucleotides read TGTGCCAGCAGTGGGGGACAGGGGTTCGACGAGCAGTACTTC. It is translated as CASSGGQGFDEQYF. The whole variable domain, filled in from reference TRBV2 and TRBJ2-7, reads EPEVTQTPSHQVTQMGQEVILRCVPISNHLYFYWYRQILGQKVEFLVSFYNNEISEKSEIFDDQFSVERPDGSNFTLKIRSTKLEDSAMYFCASSGGQGFDEQYFGPGTRLTVT.

The sample holds many counts of this clone. The chain carries TRBV27 and TRBJ2-3, with 9 bases lining up with TRBD2. The CDR3 consists of 18 residues. Germline CDR1 MNHEY, CDR2 SMNVEV (reference sequence). J lost 6 bases, V lost 2 bases, and 15 bases had no gene match. CDR3 bases: TGTGCCAGCAGTTTAGGGTTTGGGTCGCCTAGCGGGGCCGATACGCAGTATTTT. Its translation: CASSLGFGSPSGADTQYF.

The V call is TRBV11-2, the J call TRBJ2-7, with TRBD1 as a possible D gene (6 bases). This CDR3 comprises 13 residues. Germline CDR1 and CDR2: SGHAT and FQNNGV. Trimming removed 1 base from V and 4 bases from J, with 8 bases in between. CDR3 region: CASSLGGQYEQYF. The CDR3, as DNA: TGTGCCAGCAGCTTAGGAGGACAGTACGAGCAGTACTTC. The full variable domain, completed using reference TRBV11-2 and TRBJ2-7, is EAGVAQSPRYKIIEKRQSVAFWCNPISGHATLYWYQQILGQGPKLLIQFQNNGVVDDSQLPKDRFSAERLKGVDSTLKIQPAKLEDSAVYLCASSLGGQYEQYFGPGTRLTVT.

J is TRBJ1-1 and V is TRBV29-1; 8 bases line up with TRBD1. The CDR3 is made up of 13 amino acids. V dropped 6 bases and J dropped 5; count of bases not matched to a gene: 8. Germline CDR1 reads SQVTM; CDR2 reads ANQGSEA. As DNA, the CDR3 is TGCAGCGTCGCCACAGGGGGGGGAACTGAAGCTTTCTTT. It codes for CSVATGGGTEAFF.

V and J are TRBV21-1 and TRBJ1-5. TRBV21-1 is deemed a pseudogene. The CDR3 is 15 residues long. CDR3 in amino acids: CASSKVSYSNQPQHF. CDR3 DNA: TGTGCCAGCAGCAAAGTTAGCTATAGCAATCAGCCCCAGCATTTT.

In its sample, this clone was seen once. The V gene is TRBV15, the J gene TRBJ2-6, with D hard to call. Germline loops: CDR1 LNHNV, CDR2 YYDKDF (reference sequence). There are 13 residues in the CDR3. Trimming removed 5 bases from V and 4 bases from J, with 6 bases in between. The CDR3 is CATSPSGANVLTF. The CDR3 region has the DNA TGTGCCACCAGCCCTTCCGGGGCCAACGTCCTGACTTTC.

Written as DNA, the CDR3 is TGTGCCAGCAGCGGTACGATGACTGGAAACAATGAGCAGTTCTTC. Its protein product is CASSGTMTGNNEQFF. The chain is built from TRBV7-2 and TRBJ2-1; D unclear. Germline assignment: CDR1 SGHTA and CDR2 FQGNSA. The CDR3 sequence is 15 residues long. Trimming stripped 5 bases from V and 5 bases from J, with 16 bases between.

The table lists this clone with a count of one. This chain joins TRBV19 and TRBJ1-5; TRBD1 matches 10 bases. Germline V gene lookup returns CDR1 LNHDA and CDR2 SQIVND (reference sequence). The length of the CDR3 is 15 residues. Losses at the gene ends were 3 bases for V and 6 bases for J; bases not matched to a gene: 5. CDR3 protein: CASSIGQGGSQPQHF. The CDR3 nucleotides read TGTGCCAGTAGTATCGGACAGGGGGGCTCTCAGCCCCAGCATTTT.

The V gene is TRBV5-1, the J gene TRBJ2-5; 7 nucleotides match TRBD2. This CDR3 has 14 residues. With V trimmed by 0 bases and J by 2 bases, 1 base remained unmatched. Germline V gene sequence: CDR1 SGHRS, CDR2 YFSETQ. CDR3 in amino acids: CASSLGEGQETQYF. For the CDR3, the DNA is TGCGCCAGCAGCTTGGGGGAGGGACAAGAGACCCAGTACTTC.

V gene TRBV29-1 combines with J gene TRBJ2-5; 7 nucleotides line up with TRBD2. This CDR3 region has 11 residues. After removal of 7 bases from V and 5 bases from J, the junction contained 4 bases not matched to a gene. Germline CDR1 is SQVTM and CDR2 is ANQGSEA. Here the CDR3 reads CSGRTSETQYF. The CDR3 DNA follows: TGCAGCGGTAGGACTAGTGAGACCCAGTACTTC.

The V gene is TRBV5-6, the J gene TRBJ1-2, with 7 bases matching TRBD1. This CDR3 contains 13 residues. Germline V gene sequence: CDR1 SGHDT, CDR2 YYEEEE. The V and J ends lost 4 bases and 7 bases, in that order; junction bases with no gene match: 7. The CDR3 loop reads CASSTTDRAGYTF. For the CDR3, the DNA is TGTGCCAGCAGCACCACTGACAGGGCTGGCTACACCTTC.

The chain links TRBV15 to TRBJ2-7; unclear D gene. The length of the CDR3 is 15 residues. Trimming left V 0 bases short and J 0 bases short, with 9 bases between. CDR1 and CDR2 from the germline V gene are LNHNV and YYDKDF (reference sequence). CDR3 residues: CATSRDSASSYEQYF. The DNA of the CDR3 is TGTGCCACCAGCAGAGACAGCGCTAGCTCCTACGAGCAGTACTTC.